Each of the 19 T cell receptor beta chains below was sequenced from the same sample in a study of Ad26.COV2.S vaccination and SARS-CoV-2 variants. Generated by immunoSEQ multiplex PCR, the TCRdb table keeps only in-frame clones and is missing some. This table holds about 350,000 clones, 88% found once. Indicated treatment: some 19 received Ad26.COV2.S at low or high dose, single or two shots; about 5 received placebo; per-sample allocation not given. The study sampled participants on day 63 after the first vaccine or placebo injection. The sequenced sample was peripheral blood, obtained in a trial of Ad26.COV2.S vaccine versus placebo. The receptors here all came from a person aged 18-60 years who received the Ad26.COV2.S COVID-19 vaccine or a placebo.

This clone was found a few times. The chain uses TRBV27 and TRBJ1-5; D is uncertain. CDR1 is MNHEY and CDR2 is SMNVEV in the germline V gene (reference sequence). Trimming removed 2 bases from V and 0 bases from J, with 8 bases in between. The CDR3 length is 15 residues. The CDR3 sequence is CASSLQPYSNQPQHF. In nucleotides, the CDR3 is TGTGCCAGCAGTTTACAGCCCTATAGCAATCAGCCCCAGCATTTT.

This sequence joins TRBV6-6 and TRBJ1-2, with a possible D match to TRBD1 (6 bases). There are 14 residues in the CDR3. The germline CDR1 and CDR2 sequences are MNHNY and SVGAGI (reference sequence). Trimming left V 2 bases short and J 3 bases short, with 10 bases between. CDR3 amino acids: CASSYAGGDYGYTF. The CDR3 DNA reads TGTGCCAGCAGTTACGCCGGGGGCGACTATGGCTACACCTTC.

The rearrangement links TRBV7-5 to TRBJ2-1; the table assigns TRBD2, which was not confirmed against the DNA. TRBV7-5 is deemed a pseudogene. This CDR3 has 19 amino acids. DNA for the CDR3: TGTGCCAGAACTTCCCATAAATACGGGGTTCGGGGGATATACAATGAGCAGTTCTTC. Protein: CARTSHKYGVRGIYNEQFF.

Worth noting for this clone: In the same sample, other DNA sequences code for this CDR3. V gene TRBV27 combines with J gene TRBJ1-5; D ambiguous. The V gene lost 0 bases and the J gene lost 3 bases, with 6 bases spanning the gap. The CDR3 runs to 14 residues. CDR1 is MNHEY, CDR2 SMNVEV, per germline (reference sequence). The CDR3 DNA is TGTGCCAGCAGTTTATCAGGGATCAATCAGCCCCAGCATTTT. Translating gives CASSLSGINQPQHF.

This chain links TRBV27 with TRBJ2-7, with a weak D call TRBD2 (5 bases). This CDR3 is built from 14 residues. The V gene's germline CDR1 is MNHEY and CDR2 SMNVEV (reference sequence). Trimming shortened V by 5 bases and J by 3 bases, and 14 bases separated the two germline ends. The CDR3, as DNA: TGTGCCAGCAGTCCGCGGGCGTCAGGCTACGAGCAGTACTTC. Translating gives CASSPRASGYEQYF.

The V gene is TRBV7-9, the J gene TRBJ1-5; D unresolved. The germline gives CDR1 SEHNR, CDR2 FQNEAQ (reference sequence). The CDR3 is 13 amino acids. V lost 0 bases, J lost 5 bases, and 5 bases lay in between. The CDR3 reads CASSLAKDQPQHF. In DNA form, the CDR3 reads TGTGCCAGCAGCTTAGCGAAAGATCAGCCCCAGCATTTT.

This chain connects TRBV7-9 to TRBJ2-7; 9 bases line up with TRBD2. This CDR3 is built from 17 residues. The V segment lost 5 bases and the J segment 2 bases; nucleotides outside the gene matches: 13. CDR1 SEHNR and CDR2 FQNEAQ come from the germline V gene (reference sequence). The CDR3 reads CASSTPAEVAGAYEQYF. The CDR3 region has the DNA TGTGCCAGCAGCACACCCGCGGAGGTAGCGGGAGCCTACGAGCAGTACTTC.

This CDR3 reads CASSLEGAEQFF. CDR3 bases: TGTGCCAGCAGCTTAGAGGGAGCTGAGCAGTTCTTC. V gene TRBV7-9 combines with J gene TRBJ2-1; D is possibly TRBD2 (5 bases). Germline CDR1 reads SEHNR; CDR2 reads FQNEAQ (reference sequence). Deletions cut 1 base from V and 9 bases from J, with 7 bases between. CDR3 length: 12 amino acids.

This clone was counted a single time. The CDR3 region has the DNA TGTGCCAGCAGCCACGAACTATCTGTGGACGGACATAATGAAAAACTGTTTTTT. It codes for CASSHELSVDGHNEKLFF. The V call is TRBV7-2, the J call TRBJ1-4; a possible D gene is TRBD1 (5 bases). Germline V CDR1 and CDR2: SGHTA, FQGNSA. This CDR3 region has 18 residues. Trimming removed 5 bases from V and 4 bases from J, with 23 bases in between.

This clone was picked up one time. The chain's CDR3 is CASRLQGAYEQYF. The CDR3 DNA sequence: TGTGCCAGTCGTCTCCAGGGCGCCTACGAGCAGTACTTC. J is TRBJ2-7 and V is TRBV19; D perhaps matches TRBD1 (5 bases). The CDR3 sequence is 13 residues long. Germline V gene lookup returns CDR1 LNHDA and CDR2 SQIVND (reference sequence). Deletions cut 8 bases from V and 2 bases from J, with 13 bases between.

The chain couples TRBV6-2 or TRBV6-3 to TRBJ1-1; TRBD1 matches at 9 bases. With V trimmed by 6 bases and J by 1 base, 9 bases remained unmatched. There are 16 residues in the CDR3. Germline CDR1 is MNHEY and CDR2 is SVGEGT. The chain's CDR3 is CASSPDPGQGNTEAFF. Here the CDR3 DNA reads TGTGCCAGCAGCCCCGACCCGGGACAGGGGAACACTGAAGCTTTCTTT.

The chain employs TRBV2 and TRBJ2-2; a possible D gene is TRBD1 (5 bases). The CDR3 runs 14 residues. V was cut by 4 bases and J by 0 bases, with 6 bases left in between. From germline, CDR1 is SNHLY and CDR2 FYNNEI. In nucleotides, the CDR3 is TGTGCCAGCAGTGGCAGGGCGAACACCGGGGAGCTGTTTTTT. Translated: CASSGRANTGELFF.

This chain joins TRBV7-8 and TRBJ2-1, with 13 bases matching TRBD2. Germline trimming cut 5 bases from V and 5 bases from J; bases unmatched to any gene: 3. This CDR3 has 15 amino acids. Germline CDR1 SGHVS, CDR2 FQNEAQ. CDR3 DNA sequence: TGTGCCAGCAGCCGAGGGACTAGCGGGAACAATGAGCAGTTCTTC. The encoded protein is CASSRGTSGNNEQFF.

This clone was detected a few times. The V and J genes are TRBV7-3 and TRBJ1-1; D not resolved. V was pared by 5 bases and J by 0 bases, with 4 bases between. Germline V CDR1 and CDR2: SGHTA, FQGTGA. This CDR3 region has 12 residues. The chain's CDR3 is CASSRMNTEAFF. The CDR3 nucleotides are TGTGCCAGCAGCCGGATGAACACTGAAGCTTTCTTT.

About this clone itself: At the DNA level, this CDR3 is encoded by other sequences in the same sample as well. This sequence joins TRBV24-1 and TRBJ2-2; D is ambiguous. This CDR3 region has 13 residues. The V gene's germline CDR1 is KGHDR and CDR2 SFDVKD. The V gene lost 5 bases and the J gene lost 0 bases, with 3 bases spanning the gap. The CDR3 DNA is TGTGCCACCAGTGGAGCGAACACCGGGGAGCTGTTTTTT. Protein: CATSGANTGELFF.

The CDR3 DNA reads TGCGCCAGCAGCCAAGATGGAGGGGGGAGCACAGATACGCAGTATTTT. It specifies CASSQDGGGSTDTQYF. This sequence joins TRBV4-3 and TRBJ2-3; D might be TRBD1 or TRBD2, each matching 6 bases. This CDR3 region has 16 residues. The ends were cut back, 0 bases at V and 0 bases at J, with 10 bases in the middle. Germline V lookup: CDR1 LGHNA, CDR2 YSLEER.

V gene TRBV7-2 combines with J gene TRBJ2-1; D remains ambiguous. Germline V CDR1 and CDR2: SGHTA, FQGNSA. The CDR3 has 14 amino acids. The V and J ends lost 0 bases and 10 bases respectively, with 13 bases between them. CDR3 in amino acids: CASSLALRPPEQFF. The CDR3 DNA reads as TGTGCCAGCAGCTTAGCGCTTAGGCCACCAGAGCAGTTCTTC.

This sequence joins TRBV24-1 and TRBJ2-2; either TRBD1 or TRBD2 may fit D (5 bases each). Trimming took off 5 bases at V and 5 bases at J, with 20 bases between the two ends. This CDR3 spans 17 amino acids. Germline V gene data show CDR1 as KGHDR and CDR2 as SFDVKD. Written as DNA, the CDR3 is TGTGCCACCAGTGCCCCCGCCCCGGGGCGTGGGACCGGGGAGCTGTTTTTT. Amino acids: CATSAPAPGRGTGELFF.

The rearrangement links TRBV27 to TRBJ2-7, with TRBD1 identical over 9 bases. This CDR3 has 14 residues. Germline trimming cut 6 bases from V and 6 bases from J; bases unmatched to any gene: 9. Germline-derived CDR1 and CDR2 are MNHEY and SMNVEV (reference sequence). The CDR3: CASRPGGQGREQYF. The CDR3, as DNA: TGTGCCAGCAGGCCCGGGGGACAGGGTCGCGAGCAGTACTTC.